A selection of T cell receptor beta chains follows, all from one sample in a study of human T cells and chemical hapten exposure. One entry per CDR3 protein results from TCRdb running MiXCR on the RACE reads. Counted here are fewer than 350,000 distinct CDR3 sequences, over 7.5% occurring once; the ten biggest clones make up 1.2%. Sequenced material: whole blood, taken in connection with sensitization to the hapten diphenylcyclopropenone (DPC). These receptors were obtained from a man younger than 30 with alopecia areata. Some clones in this sample may be carry-over from other donors' samples. The CDR3 runs from the conserved cysteine through the conserved F or W. A D gene is named only where the DNA matches it firmly.

V	J	D	CDR3
TRBV7-2	TRBJ1-3	TRBD1	CASSPKTGSGNTIYF
TRBV10-3	TRBJ1-6	-	CAIRGSDSPLHF
TRBV6-6	TRBJ1-2	-	CASSYSTTDGYTF
TRBV27	TRBJ1-1	-	CASSFEREAGPGAAFF
TRBV5-1	TRBJ2-5	TRBD1	CASSFDGTEQETQYF
TRBV24-1	TRBJ1-2	TRBD1	CATSDSGTVRYTF
TRBV5-1	TRBJ1-2	TRBD1	CASSLKTGDYGYTF
TRBV2	TRBJ2-1	TRBD2	CASTQQRGGNEQFF
TRBV28	TRBJ2-5	-	CASSLSSGETQYF
TRBV12-3/TRBV12-4	TRBJ2-3	-	CASSPSPRPDTQYF
TRBV7-7	TRBJ1-1	-	CASSPPGGPNTEAFF
TRBV7-2	TRBJ1-1	-	CASSLARYDKAFF
TRBV6-5	TRBJ1-6	-	CASSGAGTLGEPLHF
TRBV5-5	TRBJ2-5	-	CASSWSGETQYF
TRBV29-1	TRBJ2-7	-	CSVSGKYYEQYF
TRBV5-4	TRBJ1-3	-	CASSLGLYGNTIYF
TRBV7-2	TRBJ1-5	-	CASSPRTGNQPQHF
TRBV7-2	TRBJ2-3	TRBD2	CASSLAPKLAPSSTDTQYF
TRBV28	TRBJ2-3	-	CASSSPLTTGSSDTQYF
TRBV20-1	TRBJ2-4	-	CSATSLREAKNIQYF
TRBV4-1	TRBJ2-6	-	CASSPREQGVPGANVLTF
TRBV12-3/TRBV12-4	TRBJ2-2	-	CASSLLDGELFF
TRBV5-1	TRBJ2-2	TRBD1	CASSPGQGSSGELFF
TRBV27	TRBJ2-7	-	CASSFASSSNEQYF
TRBV2	TRBJ2-3	-	CASNIGSTDTQYF
TRBV9	TRBJ1-6	-	CASSPRGVNSPLHF
TRBV5-5	TRBJ2-2	TRBD2	CASRPGLAGGRTGELFF
TRBV9	TRBJ1-5	-	CASSVDGRQDQPQHF
TRBV12-3/TRBV12-4	TRBJ1-6	-	CASSTSGNSPLHF
TRBV19	TRBJ2-1	-	CASSIGGSYNEQFF
TRBV4-1	TRBJ1-5	-	CASSPRTGRVGNQPQHF
TRBV5-1	TRBJ1-6	TRBD1	CASSRWDRASPLHF
TRBV11-1	TRBJ2-4	-	CASSPAGGRRNIQYF
TRBV3-1	TRBJ1-6	-	CASSRPLTGDNSPLHF
TRBV4-3	TRBJ2-5	TRBD2	CASSQDRLAGGQETQYF
TRBV6-6	TRBJ2-5	TRBD1	CASSYRDRAYSPYF
TRBV7-2	TRBJ2-4	TRBD2	CASSILAGGPTKTGNIQYF
TRBV6-2/TRBV6-3	TRBJ2-6	-	CASSYSTSAGANVLTF
TRBV3-1	TRBJ2-3	TRBD2	CASSQRLAGHHTQYF
TRBV6-2/TRBV6-3	TRBJ2-1	-	CASSYRRSSYNEQFF
TRBV6-6	TRBJ1-1	-	CASSYLSRVIGKTEAFF
TRBV2	TRBJ2-3	TRBD1	CASRGTGADTQYF
TRBV6-2/TRBV6-3	TRBJ2-5	-	CASSGTGWQETQYF
TRBV27	TRBJ1-5	-	CASSFVSLRNQPQHF